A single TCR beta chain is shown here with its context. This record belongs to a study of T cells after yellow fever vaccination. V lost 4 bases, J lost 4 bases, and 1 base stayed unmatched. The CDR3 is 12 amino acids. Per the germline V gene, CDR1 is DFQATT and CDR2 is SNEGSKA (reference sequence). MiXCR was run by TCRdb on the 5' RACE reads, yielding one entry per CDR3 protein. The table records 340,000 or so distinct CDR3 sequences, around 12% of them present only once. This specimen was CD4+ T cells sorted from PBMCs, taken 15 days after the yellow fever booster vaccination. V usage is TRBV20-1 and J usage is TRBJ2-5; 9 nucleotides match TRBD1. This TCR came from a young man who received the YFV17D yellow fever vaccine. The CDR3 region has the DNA TGCAGTGCTATGGACAGGGGAGAGACCCAGTACTTC. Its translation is CSAMDRGETQYF.